The 19 T cell receptor beta chains reported below all come from one sample, sequenced in a study. A single record per CDR3 protein comes from TCRdb applying MiXCR to the 5' RACE reads. Of 62,000 or so distinct CDR3 sequences listed, roughly 30% are singletons. Sequenced input: tumor-infiltrating naive CD4+ T cells sorted from the breast tumor. As for subset: naive CD4+ T cells, CD4+CD45RA+CD25-. All receptors come from a female donor with breast cancer.

This chain uses TRBV5-1 with TRBJ2-5; D is tentatively TRBD1 or TRBD2 (5 bases each). The germline V gene has CDR1 SGHRS and CDR2 YFSETQ. The V end was cut by 4 bases, the J end by 2 bases, with 12 bases between. The CDR3 has 14 residues. CDR3 loop: CASSHGTGQETQYF. The DNA of the CDR3 is TGCGCCAGCAGCCATGGGACCGGACAAGAGACCCAGTACTTC.

The chain carries TRBV5-1 and TRBJ1-2; D gene ambiguous. This CDR3 is 13 amino acids long. CDR1 and CDR2 from the germline V gene are SGHRS and YFSETQ. V lost 1 base to trimming and J lost 2 bases, with 6 bases between them. The CDR3 DNA is TGCGCCAGCAGCTTGTTACGGAACTATGGCTACACCTTC. Its protein product is CASSLLRNYGYTF. Full variable domain (rest looked up from reference TRBV5-1 and TRBJ1-2): KAGVTQTPRYLIKTRGQQVTLSCSPISGHRSVSWYQQTPGQGLQFLFEYFSETQRNKGNFPGRFSGRQFSNSRSEMNVSTLELGDSALYLCASSLLRNYGYTFGSGTRLTVV.

The sample holds a few counts of this clonotype. V and J are TRBV6-1 and TRBJ1-2, with 7 bases lining up with TRBD1. CDR3 length: 12 residues. J lost 4 bases, V lost 11 bases, and 7 bases had no gene match. CDR1 and CDR2 from the germline V gene are MNHNS and SASEGT. The CDR3 DNA is TGTGCCTTATCGGGACAGCGCTATGGCTACACCTTC. It specifies CALSGQRYGYTF.

This clonotype has ten or more counts. The J gene is TRBJ2-5, the V gene TRBV5-1; 11 bases fit TRBD2. CDR3 size: 14 residues. Germline assignment: CDR1 SGHRS and CDR2 YFSETQ. J lost 4 bases, V lost 5 bases, and 4 bases had no gene match. The CDR3 DNA reads TGCGCCAGCAGTCCCCTAGCGGGGGGAGAGACCCAGTACTTC. It codes for CASSPLAGGETQYF.

The rearrangement links TRBV4-2 to TRBJ1-3; D gene ambiguous. Deletions cut 0 bases from V and 4 bases from J, with 13 bases between. The CDR3 length is 16 residues. CDR1 LGHNA and CDR2 YNFKEQ come from the germline V gene. CDR3: CASSQDDKAKGNTIYF. For the CDR3, the DNA is TGTGCCAGCAGCCAAGACGACAAGGCGAAAGGAAACACCATATATTTT.

The V and J genes are TRBV7-2 and TRBJ2-1; 12 positions match TRBD2. Unmatched junction bases numbered 10, after V lost 6 bases and J lost 7 bases. CDR3 length: 16 amino acids. The V gene's germline CDR1 is SGHTA and CDR2 FQGNSA. The CDR3 here is CASRTSGSGRRNEQFF. Written as DNA, the CDR3 is TGTGCCAGCAGGACTAGCGGGAGCGGAAGGAGGAATGAGCAGTTCTTC. The complete variable domain, with remaining parts taken from reference TRBV7-2 and TRBJ2-1, reads GAGVSQSPSNKVTEKGKDVELRCDPISGHTALYWYRQSLGQGLEFLIYFQGNSAPDKSGLPSDRFSAERTGGSVSTLTIQRTQQEDSAVYLCASRTSGSGRRNEQFFGPGTRLTVL.

This clonotype came up a few times. V and J are TRBV7-6 and TRBJ2-7; TRBD1 might be the D (5 bases). The CDR3 is 15 residues long. V was trimmed by 2 bases and J by 1 base, leaving 12 bases between them. From germline, CDR1 is SGHVS and CDR2 FNYEAQ. CDR3 amino acids: CASSLTRQTSYEQYF. The CDR3 nucleotides read TGTGCCAGCAGCTTAACCCGACAGACATCCTACGAGCAGTACTTC.

At least ten counts were recorded for this clonotype. The chain links TRBV10-2 to TRBJ2-7; D gene unclear. The CDR3 spans 13 residues. The V and J ends lost 6 bases and 3 bases respectively, with 12 bases between them. CDR1 is WSHSY and CDR2 is SAAADI in the germline V gene. CDR3 nucleotides: TGCGCCAGCAGACCTAATGTGAACTACGAGCAGTACTTC. As protein: CASRPNVNYEQYF.

As concerns this clonotype: One junction end does not reproduce the germline sequence, and a read error may be involved. V usage is TRBV7-2 and J usage is TRBJ1-2; 10 bases are a match to TRBD1. CDR1 and CDR2 from the germline V gene are SGHTA and FQGNSA. The CDR3 spans 15 residues. The CDR3 reads CASSTRTGGGEGYAF. For the CDR3, the DNA is TGTGCCAGCAGTACCCGGACAGGGGGAGGCGAAGGCTACGCCTTC.

This sequence joins TRBV2 and TRBJ1-1; D remains unclear. This CDR3 is built from 11 residues. V was clipped by 1 base and J by 5 bases, with 2 bases between them. Germline assignment: CDR1 SNHLY and CDR2 FYNNEI. The CDR3 coding sequence is TGTGCCAGCAGTGAAGATACTGAAGCTTTCTTT. This encodes CASSEDTEAFF. The full variable domain, rest sourced from reference TRBV2 and TRBJ1-1, is EPEVTQTPSHQVTQMGQEVILRCVPISNHLYFYWYRQILGQKVEFLVSFYNNEISEKSEIFDDQFSVERPDGSNFTLKIRSTKLEDSAMYFCASSEDTEAFFGQGTRLTVV.

The chain carries TRBV29-1 and TRBJ1-2, with a possible D match to TRBD1 (6 bases). Trimming pared 3 bases from V and 5 bases from J, leaving 13 bases between. The CDR3 extends over 13 amino acids. The V gene's germline CDR1 is SQVTM and CDR2 ANQGSEA. CDR3 region: CSVDIGQRYGYTF. CDR3 nucleotides: TGCAGCGTTGATATCGGACAGCGGTATGGCTACACCTTC.

J is TRBJ1-1 and V is TRBV12-3 or TRBV12-4; 8 nucleotides agree with TRBD1. CDR3 length equals 11 residues. The V and J ends lost 8 bases and 5 bases, in that order; junction bases with no gene match: 1. CDR3 residues: CASHRGTEAFF. The CDR3 region has the DNA TGTGCCAGCCACAGGGGGACTGAAGCTTTCTTT.

On this clonotype itself: Since no conserved phenylalanine or tryptophan closes the CDR3, a read error is the likely cause. In DNA, the CDR3 is TGCGCCAGCACGGGACAAGGGAACACTGAAGCTTTCATT. It is translated as CASTGQGNTEAFI. The chain couples TRBV5-1 to TRBJ1-1; tentative D call: TRBD1 (6 bases). This CDR3 has 13 amino acids. V gave up 6 bases and J gave up 1 base, with 10 bases separating them. Per germline, CDR1 SGHRS and CDR2 YFSETQ.

The V gene is TRBV20-1, the J gene TRBJ2-1; a weak D match, TRBD2 (6 bases). The CDR3 covers 16 residues. Germline loops: CDR1 DFQATT, CDR2 SNEGSKA (reference sequence). V was cut by 3 bases and J by 2 bases, with 17 bases left in between. The CDR3 region is CSASPLEGSTYNEQFF. The DNA for the CDR3 is TGCAGTGCTAGCCCGTTGGAGGGGAGTACCTACAATGAGCAGTTCTTC.

V usage is TRBV10-2 and J usage is TRBJ1-1; tentatively, D is TRBD1 (6 bases). The V gene lost 0 bases and the J gene lost 8 bases, with 22 bases spanning the gap. The CDR3 spans 17 residues. Germline V CDR1 and CDR2: WSHSY, SAAADI. CDR3 sequence reads: CASSESPGWALDREAFF. The CDR3 DNA reads as TGCGCCAGCAGTGAGTCGCCGGGGTGGGCTCTAGACAGGGAAGCTTTCTTT.

This clonotype was seen repeatedly, ten times or more. At one end, the junction sequence differs from germline, possibly due to a read error. The J gene is TRBJ2-1, the V gene TRBV7-7; D may be TRBD1 (7 bases). Germline CDR1 SSHAT, CDR2 FNYEAQ (reference sequence). CDR3 size: 13 residues. CDR3: CASSPGGYNEQFF. CDR3 in DNA: TGTGCTAGCAGCCCAGGGGGGTACAATGAGCAGTTCTTC.

This clonotype has just one count. The chain has TRBV29-1 and TRBJ2-1; 8 nucleotides align to TRBD2. The ends lost 7 bases at V and 2 bases at J; junction bases unmatched: 10. Germline V gene data show CDR1 as SQVTM and CDR2 as ANQGSEA. This CDR3 has 15 amino acids. The CDR3: CSARLGLDPYNEQFF. CDR3 in DNA: TGCAGCGCGAGATTGGGACTAGATCCCTACAATGAGCAGTTCTTC.

The chain combines TRBV20-1 with TRBJ2-1; 13 bases align to TRBD2. Losses at the gene ends were 5 bases for V and 9 bases for J; bases not matched to a gene: 13. In germline, CDR1 is DFQATT, CDR2 SNEGSKA (reference sequence). The length of the CDR3 is 16 residues. The chain's CDR3 is CSARSRTSGSSFEQFF. Here the CDR3 DNA reads TGCAGTGCTCGATCGAGGACTAGCGGGAGTTCCTTTGAGCAGTTCTTC.

This clonotype was counted only a few times. The J gene is TRBJ1-4, the V gene TRBV19; D gene unclear. The CDR3 covers 15 residues. The V gene lost 4 bases and the J gene lost 4 bases, with 13 bases spanning the gap. Germline CDR1 and CDR2: LNHDA and SQIVND (reference sequence). The CDR3 spells CASSRRSMINEKLFF. In DNA, the CDR3 is TGTGCCAGTAGTAGGCGCAGCATGATTAATGAAAAACTGTTTTTT.